These 21 T cell receptor beta chains share one sample of origin, sequenced in a study of control samples from healthy donors and cancer patients. Generated by immunoSEQ multiplex PCR, the TCRdb table keeps only in-frame clones and is missing some. Here the sample spans roughly 64,000 clones, about nine tenths being singletons. The sample taken for sequencing was PBMCs. The receptors were sampled from a woman between 45 and 65 years old with colorectal cancer.

This clone was recorded once. The chain joins TRBV6-2 or TRBV6-3 to TRBJ1-1; 7 bases map to TRBD1. J lost 5 bases, V lost 4 bases, and 13 bases had no gene match. Germline CDR1 is MNHEY and CDR2 is SVGEGT. There are 16 residues in the CDR3. CDR3 region: CASSSSWTGGGTEAFF. The CDR3 nucleotides read TGTGCCAGCAGTTCCAGCTGGACAGGTGGGGGGACTGAAGCTTTCTTT.

CDR3 sequence: CSGVAGKGETQYF. CDR3 in DNA: TGCAGCGGGGTAGCGGGAAAGGGAGAGACCCAGTACTTC. V usage is TRBV29-1 and J usage is TRBJ2-5; 8 bases agree with TRBD2. The CDR3 runs to 13 residues. Germline loops: CDR1 SQVTM, CDR2 ANQGSEA. V lost 7 bases to trimming and J lost 4 bases; unmatched junction nucleotides: 8.

This chain uses TRBV28 with TRBJ1-4, with TRBD1 as a possible D gene (5 bases). In germline, CDR1 is MDHEN, CDR2 SYDVKM. V was clipped by 5 bases and J by 8 bases, with 21 bases between them. This CDR3 has 16 residues. For the CDR3, the DNA is TGTGCCAGCAGTCCCTCAACCCGGGGCCAAGGGGAAAAACTGTTTTTT. It specifies CASSPSTRGQGEKLFF.

V and J are TRBV29-1 and TRBJ2-1, with D perhaps assigned TRBD1 or TRBD2 (7 bases each). Germline-derived CDR1 and CDR2 are SQVTM and ANQGSEA. The CDR3 spans 14 residues. Trimming removed 3 bases at V and 15 bases at J, with 24 bases between. The CDR3 loop is CSVERQAGQSKMFF. CDR3 DNA: TGCAGCGTTGAGAGGCAAGCGGGACAGAGCAAAATGTTCTTC.

This sequence joins TRBV10-3 and TRBJ2-1, with 8 bases matching TRBD1. The germline gives CDR1 ENHRY, CDR2 SYGVKD. The CDR3 sequence is 17 residues long. V gave up 10 bases and J gave up 8 bases; unmatched junction bases: 22. CDR3 amino acids: CATRTQTGAISVHEQFF. The CDR3 DNA reads as TGTGCCACCAGGACCCAGACAGGGGCCATTAGCGTGCATGAGCAGTTCTTC.

The V gene is TRBV5-3, the J gene TRBJ1-1; D gene unclear. TRBV5-3 is an ORF; its function is uncertain. V was cut by 1 base and J by 3 bases, with 1 base left in between. This CDR3 is 11 amino acids long. In nucleotides, the CDR3 is TGTGCCAGAAGCTTGCACACTGAAGCTTTCTTT. This codes for CARSLHTEAFF.

The chain recombines TRBV7-9 with TRBJ1-2; unclear D gene. Germline lookup yields CDR1 SEHNR and CDR2 FQNEAQ (reference sequence). There are 13 residues in the CDR3. V was cut by 1 base and J by 6 bases, with 9 bases left in between. The CDR3 sequence is CASSLEGTDGYTF. The CDR3 DNA reads TGTGCCAGCAGCTTAGAAGGCACGGATGGCTACACCTTC.

The chain uses TRBV6-6 and TRBJ2-5, with TRBD1 identical over 9 bases. The CDR3 is 16 amino acids. The junction had 17 bases not matched to a gene; V was cut back by 5 bases and J by 10 bases. The germline V gene encodes CDR1 MNHNY and CDR2 SVGAGI (reference sequence). The DNA for the CDR3 is TGTGCCAGCAGTGCCTCCAGGGGGACAGGGAGGGCGGTCCAGTACTTC. Translating it yields CASSASRGTGRAVQYF.

The chain recombines TRBV7-2 with TRBJ1-2; tentative D call: TRBD1 (6 bases). The V and J ends lost 5 bases and 3 bases respectively, with 19 bases between them. Germline V CDR1 and CDR2: SGHTA, FQGNSA. The CDR3 extends over 16 amino acids. CDR3 sequence: CASSGGGAGKDYGYTF. The CDR3 DNA reads as TGTGCCAGCAGCGGCGGGGGGGCAGGGAAGGACTATGGCTACACCTTC. Filled out from reference TRBV7-2 and TRBJ1-2, the complete variable domain reads GAGVSQSPSNKVTEKGKDVELRCDPISGHTALYWYRQSLGQGLEFLIYFQGNSAPDKSGLPSDRFSAERTGGSVSTLTIQRTQQEDSAVYLCASSGGGAGKDYGYTFGSGTRLTVV.

The rearrangement links TRBV5-8 to TRBJ2-3; D is uncertain. Per the germline V gene, CDR1 is SGHTS and CDR2 is YDEGEE. The CDR3 spans 14 residues. V gave up 2 bases and J gave up 1 base, with 8 bases separating them. CDR3 sequence reads: CASSLHSRTDTQYF. CDR3 DNA sequence: TGTGCCAGCAGCTTACACTCCCGCACAGATACGCAGTATTTT.

The CDR3 loop reads CASSHGATGGSQETQYF. CDR3 sequence (DNA): TGTGCCAGCAGTCATGGCGCCACAGGAGGATCCCAAGAGACCCAGTACTTC. The gene calls are TRBV28 and TRBJ2-5; D possibly uses TRBD1 or TRBD2 (5 bases each). CDR3 length equals 17 residues. V gave up 5 bases and J gave up 1 base, with 20 bases separating them. Germline V gene sequence: CDR1 MDHEN, CDR2 SYDVKM.

This clone was detected once. The rearrangement uses TRBV7-9 and TRBJ2-2; a possible D gene is TRBD1 (6 bases). In germline, CDR1 is SEHNR, CDR2 FQNEAQ (reference sequence). V lost 2 bases, J lost 0 bases, and 13 bases lay in between. The CDR3 covers 17 residues. The CDR3 coding sequence is TGTGCCAGCAGCTTATTTCTAGGGACAACGAACACCGGGGAGCTGTTTTTT. Protein: CASSLFLGTTNTGELFF.

V and J are TRBV10-2 and TRBJ1-1; a possible D gene is TRBD1 (6 bases). The V gene lost 8 bases and the J gene lost 10 bases, with 11 bases spanning the gap. The CDR3 consists of 10 residues. Germline CDR1 WSHSY, CDR2 SAAADI. The CDR3 is CASGTRGAFF. As DNA, the CDR3 is TGCGCCAGCGGGACACGGGGAGCTTTCTTT.

This clone is deemed medium-sized. This chain connects TRBV5-1 to TRBJ2-3; no definite D call. The ends were cut back, 3 bases at V and 2 bases at J, with 10 bases in the middle. CDR1 is SGHRS and CDR2 is YFSETQ in the germline V gene. The length of the CDR3 is 14 residues. CDR3 amino acids: CASSWNRYTDTQYF. Here the CDR3 DNA reads TGCGCCAGCAGCTGGAACCGGTACACAGATACGCAGTATTTT.

The genes are TRBV19 and TRBJ2-5, with D tentatively TRBD1 (6 bases). V dropped 5 bases and J dropped 6 bases, with 16 bases sitting between them. Germline V gene lookup returns CDR1 LNHDA and CDR2 SQIVND (reference sequence). The CDR3 has 14 amino acids. Here the CDR3 reads CASSEGDVRKTQYF. In nucleotides, the CDR3 is TGTGCCAGTAGTGAGGGGGACGTGAGAAAGACCCAGTACTTC.

A few counts support this clone. The chain is built from TRBV2 and TRBJ2-3, with 10 bases matching TRBD2. The CDR3 consists of 21 residues. Germline CDR1 and CDR2: SNHLY and FYNNEI. V shed 8 bases, J shed 0 bases, and the junction held 23 bases outside the gene matches. Here the CDR3 DNA reads TGTGCCAGCCGGGAAAAGGGACAGGCGTCTAGCGGGGGTACTAGCACAGATACGCAGTATTTT. It specifies CASREKGQASSGGTSTDTQYF.

The gene calls are TRBV7-2 and TRBJ2-3, with TRBD1 as a possible D gene (6 bases). CDR1 and CDR2 (germline): SGHTA, FQGNSA. This CDR3 spans 15 amino acids. Trimming pared 6 bases from V and 0 bases from J, leaving 13 bases between. CDR3 protein: CASSPGAASTDTQYF. DNA of the CDR3: TGTGCCAGCAGTCCAGGGGCGGCAAGCACAGATACGCAGTATTTT.

The chain has TRBV11-2 and TRBJ1-3, with D hard to call. Germline CDR1 reads SGHAT; CDR2 reads FQNNGV. The CDR3 totals 17 residues. The germline V and J ends were trimmed by 0 bases and 4 bases, with 16 bases remaining between them. The CDR3 sequence is CASSLEGLIIAGNTIYF. As DNA, the CDR3 is TGTGCCAGCAGCTTAGAGGGTTTAATAATCGCAGGAAACACCATATATTTT.

The CDR3 nucleotides read TGTGCCAGCAGTTTTTGGGACAGGGGGCCGGTTGGCTACACCTTC. This codes for CASSFWDRGPVGYTF. This chain connects TRBV6-5 to TRBJ1-2; 12 bases align to TRBD1. The trim removed 4 bases at V and 7 bases at J, leaving 7 bases unmatched. The CDR3 spans 15 residues. Per the germline V gene, CDR1 is MNHEY and CDR2 is SVGAGI.

This chain uses TRBV5-1 with TRBJ1-1, with 9 bases aligning to TRBD1. The CDR3 is 17 residues long. With V trimmed by 0 bases and J by 6 bases, 12 bases remained unmatched. CDR1 is SGHRS and CDR2 is YFSETQ in the germline V gene. CDR3 sequence: CASSLDRGLGQGAEAFF. CDR3 coding DNA: TGCGCCAGCAGCTTGGACAGGGGGCTGGGGCAAGGAGCTGAAGCTTTCTTT.

The chain combines TRBV18 with TRBJ1-4, with D unclear. The CDR3 consists of 13 residues. Trimming took off 4 bases at V and 5 bases at J, with 8 bases between the two ends. Germline CDR1 KGHSH, CDR2 LQKENI. The CDR3 sequence is CASSLLQNEKLFF. In nucleotides, the CDR3 is TGTGCCAGCTCACTCCTTCAAAATGAAAAACTGTTTTTT.